These 10 T cell receptor beta chains were sequenced from one sample in a study of shared clonotypes between healthy human individuals. Sequenced by immunoSEQ multiplex PCR; TCRdb stores in-frame clones only, minus some. This table holds millions of clones, about 93% found once. CD45RO negativity and positive selection for CCR7 defined naive CD8 cells, a population that excluded terminally differentiated effector memory CD45RA+ cells. Input material: naive CD8+ T cells from PBMCs. Every receptor here comes from a man between 18 and 35 years old in good health. Some clones in this sample may be carry-over from other donors' samples.

The rearrangement joins TRBV30 to TRBJ2-7; D gene ambiguous. The CDR3 covers 13 residues. Germline lookup yields CDR1 GTSNPN and CDR2 SVGIG (reference sequence). Trimming left V 0 bases short and J 1 base short, with 7 bases between. The DNA for the CDR3 is TGTGCCTGGAGTGTAGTGCGGTCCTACGAGCAGTACTTC. Translated, it gives CAWSVVRSYEQYF.

The rearrangement uses TRBV6-5 and TRBJ2-2, with TRBD1 matching over 7 bases. The V gene end was trimmed by 9 bases and the J gene end by 6 bases; junction bases not matched to a gene: 10. The CDR3 has 14 amino acids. Per the germline V gene, CDR1 is MNHEY and CDR2 is SVGAGI. This chain's CDR3 is CASTRQGKAGELFF. DNA of the CDR3: TGTGCCAGTACCCGACAGGGTAAAGCCGGGGAGCTGTTTTTT.

This clone was seen only once. The V and J genes are TRBV6-6 and TRBJ2-7; the match to TRBD1 covers 10 bases. V lost 7 bases and J lost 7; bases outside the gene matches: 7. Looked up from germline, CDR1 is MNHNY and CDR2 is SVGAGI (reference sequence). This CDR3 spans 13 amino acids. CDR3 sequence reads: CASTGTGVGEQYF. The DNA for the CDR3 is TGTGCCAGCACCGGGACAGGGGTGGGTGAGCAGTACTTC.

V and J are TRBV28 and TRBJ1-2; D gene uncertain. CDR1 is MDHEN, CDR2 SYDVKM, per germline. The V end lost 3 bases, the J end lost 7 bases, and 12 bases lay between the germline ends. CDR3 length equals 13 residues. CDR3 sequence (DNA): TGTGCCAGCAGTTTTCCCCCGCTTCGTGGCTACACCTTC. The encoded protein is CASSFPPLRGYTF.

The rearrangement links TRBV5-4 to TRBJ2-7; the D gene is possibly TRBD2 (6 bases). This CDR3 contains 14 residues. Germline V gene lookup returns CDR1 SGHNT and CDR2 YYREEE (reference sequence). V was cut by 2 bases and J by 0 bases, with 9 bases left in between. CDR3 in DNA: TGTGCCAGCAGCTTCGCGGGGCACTCCTACGAGCAGTACTTC. Translating it yields CASSFAGHSYEQYF.

The V gene is TRBV14, the J gene TRBJ2-5; 7 positions match TRBD1. CDR3 length equals 14 residues. CDR1 SGHDN and CDR2 FVKESK come from the germline V gene. The J segment lost 3 bases and the V segment lost 3 bases, leaving 4 bases of the junction unmatched. In nucleotides, the CDR3 is TGTGCCAGCAGCCAGACCGGGACAGAAGAGACCCAGTACTTC. Protein: CASSQTGTEETQYF. Looking up the rest from reference TRBV14 and TRBJ2-5 gives the full variable domain: EAGVTQFPSHSVIEKGQTVTLRCDPISGHDNLYWYRRVMGKEIKFLLHFVKESKQDESGMPNNRFLAERTGGTYSTLKVQPAELEDSGVYFCASSQTGTEETQYFGPGTRLLVL.

Remarks on this clone: Other nucleotide sequences from this sample produce the same CDR3. V gene TRBV7-9 combines with J gene TRBJ2-7, with D perhaps TRBD1 or TRBD2 (5 bases each). Germline CDR1 and CDR2: SEHNR and FQNEAQ (reference sequence). The V end was cut by 1 base, the J end by 7 bases, with 8 bases between. CDR3 length: 12 residues. The DNA for the CDR3 is TGTGCCAGCAGCTTAGGGGGGAGAGAGCAGTACTTC. It encodes CASSLGGREQYF. Supplemented by reference TRBV7-9 and TRBJ2-7, the full variable domain reads DTGVSQNPRHKITKRGQNVTFRCDPISEHNRLYWYRQTLGQGPEFLTYFQNEAQLEKSRLLSDRFSAERPKGSFSTLEIQRTEQGDSAMYLCASSLGGREQYFGPGTRLTVT.

CDR3 bases: TGTGCCAGTAGTAAAGGGGGTTCAGCGGGTGCCTACGAGCAGTACTTC. Translation gives CASSKGGSAGAYEQYF. This sequence joins TRBV19 and TRBJ2-7; possibly TRBD1 or TRBD2 for D (6 bases each). The length of the CDR3 is 16 residues. Deletions cut 4 bases from V and 2 bases from J, with 18 bases between. From germline, CDR1 is LNHDA and CDR2 SQIVND (reference sequence).

This clone was picked up one time. The chain has TRBV28 and TRBJ2-5, with TRBD1 matching over 8 bases. CDR3 size: 14 residues. Germline V gives CDR1 MDHEN, CDR2 SYDVKM. V trimming: 5 bases; J trimming: 2 bases; junction bases outside the gene matches: 4. DNA of the CDR3: TGTGCCAGCAGTCTCAGGGGGCCACAAGAGACCCAGTACTTC. It specifies CASSLRGPQETQYF.

The chain is built from TRBV6-5 and TRBJ2-2; weak D call: TRBD2 (5 bases). The V and J ends lost 8 bases and 6 bases respectively, with 13 bases between them. The CDR3 has 13 residues. CDR1 and CDR2 (germline): MNHEY, SVGAGI. The CDR3: CASSLSGSGELFF. The CDR3 region has the DNA TGTGCCAGCTCCCTATCGGGGTCCGGGGAGCTGTTTTTT.